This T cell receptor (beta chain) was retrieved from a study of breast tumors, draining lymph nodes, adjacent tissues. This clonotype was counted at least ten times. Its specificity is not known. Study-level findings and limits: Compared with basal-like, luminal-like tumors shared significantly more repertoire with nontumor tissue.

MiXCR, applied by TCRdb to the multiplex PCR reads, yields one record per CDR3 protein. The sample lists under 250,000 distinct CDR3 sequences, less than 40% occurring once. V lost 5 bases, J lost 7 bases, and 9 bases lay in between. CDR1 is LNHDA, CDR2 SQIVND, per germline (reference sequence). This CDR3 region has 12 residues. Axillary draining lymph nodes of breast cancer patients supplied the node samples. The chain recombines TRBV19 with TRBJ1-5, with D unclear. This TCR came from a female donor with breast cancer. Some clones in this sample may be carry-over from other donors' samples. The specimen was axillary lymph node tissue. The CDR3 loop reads CASSQSHQPQHF. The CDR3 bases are TGTGCCAGTAGTCAATCACACCAGCCCCAGCATTTT.